The rows below give T cell receptor beta chains drawn from one sample of a study of regulatory T cells in long-lasting Graves disease. MiXCR, run by TCRdb on the multiplex PCR reads, gives a single entry per CDR3 protein. Among hundreds of thousands of distinct CDR3 sequences listed, approximately 12% were seen once. These same records also appear under a second study, on T cells in Graves' hyperthyroidism and ophthalmopathy.

The source material was peripheral blood mononuclear cells (PBMCs), sampled at new diagnosis, from a patient treated with antithyroid drugs. The receptors were gathered from a man younger than 40 with Graves disease. CDR3s include the opening cysteine and the closing phenylalanine or tryptophan. The D gene is left open where the match is weak. Rows may omit the clone size; those that give it use once, few, many or a size class.

J gene: TRBJ1-1; D gene: TRBD1; clone size: many; V gene: TRBV6-1; CDR3 protein: CASTTGGLTEAFF; CDR3 DNA: TGTGCCAGCACAACAGGGGGCTTGACTGAAGCTTTCTTT
J gene: TRBJ2-7; D gene: TRBD1; clone size: many; V gene: TRBV29-1; CDR3 protein: CSVEVGTVTYEQYF; CDR3 DNA: TGCAGCGTTGAGGTCGGGACAGTAACCTACGAGCAGTACTTC
J gene: TRBJ2-7; D gene: TRBD2; clone size: many; V gene: TRBV30; CDR3 protein: CAGDYPNTYEQYF; CDR3 DNA: TGTGCGGGGGACTACCCGAATACCTACGAGCAGTACTTC
J gene: TRBJ2-3; D gene: TRBD2; clone size: many; V gene: TRBV12-3/TRBV12-4; CDR3 protein: CASSLIQREKTDTQYF; CDR3 DNA: TGTGCCAGCAGTCTCATCCAGCGGGAGAAGACAGATACGCAGTATTTT
J gene: TRBJ2-7; D gene: .; clone size: many; V gene: TRBV7-6; CDR3 protein: CASSRTIEHEQYF; CDR3 DNA: TGTGCCAGCAGCCGTACAATCGAGCACGAGCAGTACTTC
J gene: TRBJ2-5; D gene: TRBD1; clone size: .; V gene: TRBV10-2; CDR3 protein: CASSAGTAENSGETQYF; CDR3 DNA: TGCGCCAGCAGTGCAGGGACAGCCGAAAATAGTGGGGAGACCCAGTACTTC
J gene: TRBJ2-1; D gene: TRBD2; clone size: many; V gene: TRBV20-1; CDR3 protein: CSARLAGGPGYNEQFF; CDR3 DNA: TGCAGTGCCAGACTAGCGGGAGGGCCAGGGTACAATGAGCAGTTCTTC
J gene: TRBJ2-2; D gene: .; clone size: few; V gene: TRBV19; CDR3 protein: CASRSPTGELFF; CDR3 DNA: TGTGCCAGTCGAAGCCCCACCGGGGAGCTGTTTTTT
J gene: TRBJ1-6; D gene: .; clone size: .; V gene: TRBV11-2; CDR3 protein: CASSLEWTYNSPLHF; CDR3 DNA: TGTGCCAGCAGCTTGGAGTGGACATATAATTCACCCCTCCACTTT
J gene: TRBJ1-1; D gene: .; clone size: many; V gene: TRBV12-3/TRBV12-4; CDR3 protein: CASSLVGPEGEAFF; CDR3 DNA: TGTGCCAGCAGTTTAGTGGGGCCCGAAGGTGAAGCTTTCTTT
J gene: TRBJ2-2; D gene: TRBD2; clone size: .; V gene: TRBV4-2; CDR3 protein: CASSVWAAGEGELFF; CDR3 DNA: TGTGCCAGCAGCGTTTGGGCGGCGGGAGAAGGGGAGCTGTTTTTT
J gene: TRBJ2-5; D gene: TRBD2; clone size: .; V gene: TRBV27; CDR3 protein: CASSSGIDETQYF; CDR3 DNA: TGTGCCAGTTCTAGCGGGATTGACGAGACCCAGTACTTC
J gene: TRBJ2-5; D gene: TRBD2; clone size: .; V gene: TRBV6-1; CDR3 protein: CASSTGTSETQYF; CDR3 DNA: TGTGCCAGCAGTACTGGGACTAGCGAGACCCAGTACTTC
J gene: TRBJ2-3; D gene: TRBD2; clone size: many; V gene: TRBV12-3/TRBV12-4; CDR3 protein: CASSRGTSGRDTQYF; CDR3 DNA: TGTGCCAGCAGCCGGGGGACTAGCGGACGAGATACGCAGTATTTT
J gene: TRBJ2-2; D gene: TRBD2; clone size: many; V gene: TRBV2; CDR3 protein: CASSVSGKETGELFF; CDR3 DNA: TGTGCCAGCAGTGTTAGCGGGAAGGAAACCGGGGAGCTGTTTTTT
J gene: TRBJ2-7; D gene: .; clone size: many; V gene: TRBV6-1; CDR3 protein: CASRNPGYYEQYF; CDR3 DNA: TGTGCCAGCAGAAACCCCGGTTACTACGAGCAGTACTTC
J gene: TRBJ1-5; D gene: .; clone size: .; V gene: TRBV4-1; CDR3 protein: CASSHAEGGGWQPQHF; CDR3 DNA: TGCGCCAGCAGCCATGCAGAGGGGGGGGGCTGGCAGCCCCAGCATTTT
J gene: TRBJ2-7; D gene: TRBD2; clone size: .; V gene: TRBV29-1; CDR3 protein: CSVPGLAGGYEQYF; CDR3 DNA: TGCAGCGTCCCCGGACTAGCGGGAGGGTACGAGCAGTACTTC
J gene: TRBJ1-3; D gene: .; clone size: few; V gene: TRBV5-5; CDR3 protein: CASSLGEMNTIYF; CDR3 DNA: TGTGCCAGCAGCTTGGGGGAGATGAACACCATATATTTT
J gene: TRBJ2-3; D gene: .; clone size: many; V gene: TRBV5-1; CDR3 protein: CASSLGGMRTDTQYF; CDR3 DNA: TGCGCCAGCAGCTTGGGAGGAATGCGCACAGATACGCAGTATTTT
J gene: TRBJ1-4; D gene: TRBD1; clone size: .; V gene: TRBV30; CDR3 protein: CAWIQPGQANEKLFF; CDR3 DNA: TGTGCCTGGATACAACCGGGACAGGCTAATGAAAAACTGTTTTTT
J gene: TRBJ2-7; D gene: .; clone size: many; V gene: TRBV2; CDR3 protein: CASSEKGGLKRCEQYF; CDR3 DNA: TGTGCCAGCAGTGAAAAGGGGGGACTTAAACGCTGCGAGCAGTACTTC
J gene: TRBJ2-5; D gene: TRBD2; clone size: .; V gene: TRBV19; CDR3 protein: CAKASGRKETQYF; CDR3 DNA: TGTGCCAAGGCTAGCGGGAGGAAAGAGACCCAGTACTTC
J gene: TRBJ1-1; D gene: .; clone size: many; V gene: TRBV29-1; CDR3 protein: CSVFESSNTEAFF; CDR3 DNA: TGCAGCGTTTTCGAGTCATCGAACACTGAAGCTTTCTTT
J gene: TRBJ2-2; D gene: TRBD1; clone size: few; V gene: TRBV5-5; CDR3 protein: CASSWTTGGTGELFF; CDR3 DNA: TGTGCCAGCAGCTGGACGACAGGGGGCACCGGGGAGCTGTTTTTT
J gene: TRBJ2-1; D gene: TRBD1; clone size: many; V gene: TRBV20-1; CDR3 protein: CSASGILTGGNEQFF; CDR3 DNA: TGCAGTGCTAGCGGGATATTGACAGGGGGTAATGAGCAGTTCTTC
J gene: TRBJ2-1; D gene: TRBD1; clone size: .; V gene: TRBV5-6; CDR3 protein: CASSLEQGDEQFF; CDR3 DNA: TGTGCCAGCAGCTTGGAGCAGGGGGATGAGCAGTTCTTC
J gene: TRBJ2-5; D gene: .; clone size: many; V gene: TRBV28; CDR3 protein: CASSFAVPETQYF; CDR3 DNA: TGTGCCAGCAGTTTTGCAGTCCCCGAGACCCAGTACTTC
J gene: TRBJ2-1; D gene: .; clone size: many; V gene: TRBV28; CDR3 protein: CASTPSVTGEQFF; CDR3 DNA: TGTGCCAGCACCCCCTCCGTTACGGGTGAGCAGTTCTTC